The 28 T cell receptor beta chains below come from one sample, sequenced in a study of blood T cells in healthy people across ages. Combining a sample-barcoded 5' primer with a J-beta primer mix, a second PCR ran for about 7 to 12 cycles. MiXCR, run by TCRdb on the 5' RACE reads, gives a single entry per CDR3 protein. The sample includes some 1.4 million distinct CDR3 sequences, approximately 42% of them seen just once. Sequenced sample: blood. The receptors were gathered from a woman younger than 35 in good health.

The V and J genes are TRBV12-3 or TRBV12-4 and TRBJ1-2; D unresolved. The CDR3 loop spans 14 amino acids. With 5 bases removed from V and 0 bases from J, the gap between germline ends came to 10 bases. The CDR3 DNA follows: TGTGCCAGCAGTGGCCAAGCCCCTAACTATGGCTACACCTTC. This codes for CASSGQAPNYGYTF.

The rearrangement uses TRBV10-1 and TRBJ2-5; 10 positions agree with TRBD1. The tail of the sequence fits TRBJ2-7 better, so the J call may be wrong. The length of the CDR3 is 14 residues. Germline-derived CDR1 and CDR2 are WNHNN and SYGVQD (reference sequence). The CDR3 bases are TGCGCCAGCAGCGATGATGGACAGGGGGGCGAGCAGTACTTC. Protein sequence: CASSDDGQGGEQYF.

Comments on this clonotype: Sequence at one end of the junction differs from germline and may be a read error. V and J are TRBV3-1 and TRBJ1-4; 7 bases map to TRBD1. The CDR3 has 18 residues. CDR1 is LGHDT, CDR2 YNNKEL, per germline (reference sequence). CDR3 sequence: CASNQGAGTATVVEKLFF. In nucleotides, the CDR3 is TGTGCCAGCAACCAAGGGGCCGGGACAGCGACTGTCGTGGAAAAACTGTTTTTT.

The V and J genes are TRBV10-3 and TRBJ2-5; no definite D call. V was clipped by 4 bases and J by 2 bases, with 14 bases between them. CDR1 ENHRY and CDR2 SYGVKD come from the germline V gene. The CDR3 runs to 15 residues. The CDR3 DNA reads TGTGCCATCAGTGCTGTAGTATTCCCTCAAGAGACCCAGTACTTC. This encodes CAISAVVFPQETQYF.

This clonotype has only a few counts. The chain is built from TRBV4-2 and TRBJ2-1, with D possibly TRBD2 on 6 matching bases. Germline V gene lookup returns CDR1 LGHNA and CDR2 YNFKEQ. The V end lost 0 bases, the J end lost 4 bases, and 13 bases lay between the germline ends. The CDR3 has 16 amino acids. DNA of the CDR3: TGTGCCAGCAGCCAAGATATCCTAGCGCTATACAATGAGCAGTTCTTC. It yields the protein CASSQDILALYNEQFF.

The chain uses TRBV11-2 and TRBJ2-7; TRBD2 agrees at 12 bases. Germline-derived CDR1 and CDR2 are SGHAT and FQNNGV. After removal of 4 bases from V and 3 bases from J, the junction contained 7 bases not matched to a gene. This CDR3 spans 16 amino acids. The CDR3 DNA sequence: TGTGCCAGCAGCTCGGGGGCGACTAGCGGGAGCTACGAGCAGTACTTC. Residues: CASSSGATSGSYEQYF.

A few counts support this clonotype. The V call is TRBV5-1, the J call TRBJ2-1; maybe TRBD2 (5 bases). The CDR3 contains 15 residues. Germline-derived CDR1 and CDR2 are SGHRS and YFSETQ. V was pared by 7 bases and J by 9 bases, with 23 bases between. This CDR3 reads CASAAPGIDGGEQFF. The CDR3 nucleotides are TGCGCCAGCGCCGCCCCCGGGATCGATGGCGGTGAGCAGTTCTTC. Variable domain in full (rest from reference TRBV5-1 and TRBJ2-1): KAGVTQTPRYLIKTRGQQVTLSCSPISGHRSVSWYQQTPGQGLQFLFEYFSETQRNKGNFPGRFSGRQFSNSRSEMNVSTLELGDSALYLCASAAPGIDGGEQFFGPGTRLTVL.

V gene TRBV9 combines with J gene TRBJ2-4, with TRBD1 as a possible D gene (5 bases). The J call is in doubt because the DNA end fits TRBJ2-7 better. The length of the CDR3 is 15 residues. The germline V gene encodes CDR1 SGDLS and CDR2 YYNGEE. This CDR3 is CASSVGGLRWDEQYF. The CDR3, as DNA: TGTGCCAGCAGCGTAGGGGGCCTAAGGTGGGACGAGCAGTACTTC.

CDR3 loop: CASSFLTLSVDYTF. As DNA, the CDR3 is TGTGCCAGCAGTTTTCTCACGTTGTCGGTCGACTACACCTTC. The chain uses TRBV12-3 or TRBV12-4 and TRBJ1-2; no definite D call. Trimming pared 3 bases from V and 10 bases from J, leaving 18 bases between. The CDR3 length is 14 residues.

This clonotype was picked up a small number of times. V is TRBV6-2 or TRBV6-3 and J is TRBJ2-5; TRBD2 aligns across 9 bases. Germline assignment: CDR1 MNHEY and CDR2 SVGEGT. The CDR3 length is 18 residues. V was pared by 0 bases and J by 2 bases, with 10 bases of the junction left unmatched. The CDR3 DNA reads TGTGCCAGCAGTTACTCGTCTAGCGGGAACCTTTATCAAGAGACCCAGTACTTC. Its translation is CASSYSSSGNLYQETQYF.

This chain uses TRBV7-9 with TRBJ2-1; TRBD2 aligns across 7 bases. This CDR3 has 16 residues. V trimming: 5 bases; J trimming: 2 bases; junction bases outside the gene matches: 9. CDR1 and CDR2 from the germline V gene are SEHNR and FQNEAQ (reference sequence). CDR3 nucleotides: TGTGCCAGCAGCATCCCACTAGCGTTTACCTACAATGAGCAGTTCTTC. Encoded protein: CASSIPLAFTYNEQFF.

The chain combines TRBV6-5 with TRBJ2-3, with a weak D call TRBD2 (5 bases). Germline V CDR1 and CDR2: MNHEY, SVGAGI. Between the trimmed V and J ends, which lost 6 bases and 0 bases, there was a span of 13 bases. CDR3 length: 15 residues. The CDR3 loop is CASRAAPGSTDTQYF. The DNA of the CDR3 is TGTGCCAGCAGGGCGGCGCCGGGGAGCACAGATACGCAGTATTTT.

The gene calls are TRBV2 and TRBJ2-1; 7 bases line up with TRBD2. The CDR3 length is 14 residues. The J segment lost 6 bases and the V segment lost 10 bases, leaving 12 bases of the junction unmatched. Germline CDR1 SNHLY, CDR2 FYNNEI. CDR3 region: CANPRELQGNEQFF. The DNA of the CDR3 is TGTGCCAACCCGCGGGAGCTCCAGGGCAATGAGCAGTTCTTC. The variable domain in full, completed from reference TRBV2 and TRBJ2-1, reads EPEVTQTPSHQVTQMGQEVILRCVPISNHLYFYWYRQILGQKVEFLVSFYNNEISEKSEIFDDQFSVERPDGSNFTLKIRSTKLEDSAMYFCANPRELQGNEQFFGPGTRLTVL.

V usage is TRBV10-3 and J usage is TRBJ1-1, with D tentatively TRBD1 (6 bases). The CDR3 is made up of 13 amino acids. Between the trimmed V and J ends, which lost 4 bases and 1 base, there was a span of 7 bases. Germline V CDR1 and CDR2: ENHRY, SYGVKD. The DNA of the CDR3 is TGTGCCATCAGTGGGGGACAGAACACTGAAGCTTTCTTT. Protein: CAISGGQNTEAFF.

This clonotype appeared once. This chain connects TRBV7-8 to TRBJ1-3; D not certain. With 0 bases removed from V and 0 bases from J, the gap between germline ends came to 9 bases. Germline V gene sequence: CDR1 SGHVS, CDR2 FQNEAQ. This CDR3 comprises 16 residues. CDR3 DNA: TGTGCCAGCAGCTTAGCGGCAGGCAACTCTGGAAACACCATATATTTT. It translates to CASSLAAGNSGNTIYF.

The sample holds a few counts of this clonotype. The chain is built from TRBV29-1 and TRBJ2-1; the D is unclear. This CDR3 region has 11 residues. V lost 6 bases and J lost 7, with 10 bases in between. CDR1 and CDR2 from the germline V gene are SQVTM and ANQGSEA. The CDR3 protein is CSVGFFNEQFF. The CDR3 nucleotides read TGCAGCGTGGGGTTCTTTAATGAGCAGTTCTTC.

V and J are TRBV3-1 and TRBJ2-5; D gene ambiguous. V dropped 0 bases and J dropped 11 bases, with 16 bases sitting between them. This CDR3 has 14 residues. Germline CDR1 reads LGHDT; CDR2 reads YNNKEL (reference sequence). CDR3 in DNA: TGTGCCAGCAGCCAAGATTTTGCGCGTCAAGAGCAGTACTTC. Its translation is CASSQDFARQEQYF.

The sample holds many counts of this clonotype. The CDR3: CASSAGTSGTYEQYF. As DNA, the CDR3 is TGCGCCAGCAGCGCCGGGACTAGCGGAACCTACGAGCAGTACTTC. J is TRBJ2-7 and V is TRBV5-1; 11 positions match TRBD2. V lost 4 bases to trimming and J lost 2 bases; unmatched junction nucleotides: 5. Germline loops: CDR1 SGHRS, CDR2 YFSETQ. The CDR3 spans 15 residues.

The chain is built from TRBV6-5 and TRBJ2-1; TRBD1 might be the D (6 bases). CDR1 and CDR2 (germline): MNHEY, SVGAGI. Trimming cost V 6 bases and J 2 bases, with 14 bases left between them. This CDR3 has 15 amino acids. CDR3 amino acids: CASRYRDEAYNEQFF. CDR3 bases: TGTGCCAGCAGATACAGGGACGAGGCCTACAATGAGCAGTTCTTC.

This clonotype has just one count. One junction end disagrees with the germline gene, perhaps due to a read error. The rearrangement joins TRBV28 to TRBJ1-5; D not certain. Per germline, CDR1 MDHEN and CDR2 SYDVKM. CDR3 length: 16 amino acids. CDR3 bases: TGTGCCGGCAGTTTCGGGCGGATCTATAGCAATCAGCCCCAGCATTTT. Protein product: CAGSFGRIYSNQPQHF.

The sample holds a few counts of this clonotype. The gene calls are TRBV28 and TRBJ2-5, with 9 bases lining up with TRBD2. V shed 8 bases and J 5 bases; nucleotides not matched to a gene: 9. The CDR3 consists of 14 residues. Germline lookup yields CDR1 MDHEN and CDR2 SYDVKM. The DNA for the CDR3 is TGTGCCAGCCTTGCGGGGGGGCCGTCGGAGACCCAGTACTTC. It encodes CASLAGGPSETQYF.

The V and J genes are TRBV20-1 and TRBJ2-1; TRBD2 matches 9 bases. Trimming cost V 8 bases and J 7 bases; bases outside gene matches: 15. The length of the CDR3 is 15 residues. Germline V lookup: CDR1 DFQATT, CDR2 SNEGSKA (reference sequence). CDR3 nucleotide sequence: TGCAGTACACGAACGGGGCGGGGGGGCCGGAATGAGCAGTTCTTC. Translated, it gives CSTRTGRGGRNEQFF.

The V and J genes are TRBV7-9 and TRBJ2-7; 8 nucleotides agree with TRBD1. CDR3 length: 16 residues. V was clipped by 4 bases and J by 3 bases; unmatched bases: 11. Germline V gene sequence: CDR1 SEHNR, CDR2 FQNEAQ (reference sequence). The CDR3 loop is CASSWGSGTGGYEQYF. CDR3 sequence (DNA): TGTGCCAGCAGCTGGGGCTCCGGGACAGGAGGCTACGAGCAGTACTTC.

This chain connects TRBV2 to TRBJ2-1, with D possibly TRBD1 on 5 matching bases. The CDR3 is made up of 13 amino acids. V was cut by 0 bases and J by 9 bases, with 9 bases left in between. From germline, CDR1 is SNHLY and CDR2 FYNNEI. The CDR3 nucleotides read TGTGCCAGCAGTGAAGCGATCCAGGGTGAGCAGTTCTTC. Amino acids: CASSEAIQGEQFF.

The chain combines TRBV7-9 with TRBJ2-1, with 16 bases identical to TRBD2. The CDR3 has 17 amino acids. Per the germline V gene, CDR1 is SEHNR and CDR2 is FQNEAQ (reference sequence). V gave up 5 bases and J gave up 2 bases; unmatched junction bases: 3. CDR3 sequence: CASSPGTSGGAYNEQFF. The CDR3 region has the DNA TGTGCCAGCAGCCCCGGGACTAGCGGGGGGGCCTACAATGAGCAGTTCTTC.

This clonotype came up once. The CDR3 spells CASSLRAVGNTEAFF. CDR3 bases: TGTGCCAGCAGCTTGAGGGCGGTTGGGAACACTGAAGCTTTCTTT. The chain recombines TRBV7-6 with TRBJ1-1; D call uncertain. Germline values: CDR1 SGHVS, CDR2 FNYEAQ. The CDR3 spans 15 residues. V lost 3 bases and J 1 base, leaving 12 bases between the germline ends. Filled out from reference TRBV7-6 and TRBJ1-1, the complete variable domain reads GAGVSQSPRYKVTKRGQDVALRCDPISGHVSLYWYRQALGQGPEFLTYFNYEAQQDKSGLPNDRFSAERPEGSISTLTIQRTEQRDSAMYRCASSLRAVGNTEAFFGQGTRLTVV.

V usage is TRBV2 and J usage is TRBJ2-1; 13 bases align to TRBD2. The CDR3 has 18 amino acids. The germline V gene has CDR1 SNHLY and CDR2 FYNNEI. After removal of 6 bases from V and 3 bases from J, the junction contained 11 bases not matched to a gene. This CDR3 reads CASRGPTSGGPDYNEQFF. CDR3 in DNA: TGTGCCAGCAGGGGACCGACTAGCGGGGGGCCCGACTACAATGAGCAGTTCTTC.

The CDR3 sequence is CASSPRGASNTEAFF. The CDR3 region has the DNA TGTGCCAGCAGCCCTCGCGGGGCCTCGAACACTGAAGCTTTCTTT. This rearrangement joins TRBV9 to TRBJ1-1, with D possibly being TRBD1 (5 bases). Germline V CDR1 and CDR2: SGDLS, YYNGEE. Trimming pared 4 bases from V and 1 base from J, leaving 14 bases between. This CDR3 has 15 residues.